A single sample is the source of the 4 T cell receptor beta chains below, sequenced in a study of response to subunit inactivated influenza vaccine (dated by TCRdb to between 2018 and 2020). Libraries were constructed by RT-PCR. Sequencing used an Illumina HiSeq 2500. Using fastp at Q25 and MiXCR, TCRdb reprocessed the public reads and kept productive beta chains. Rows with a matching CDR3 protein are joined into one entry that keeps the most common DNA and genes. This sample is represented by about 800,000 distinct CDR3 sequences; approximately 21% of them were singletons. Roughly a tenth of the sample is held by the ten biggest clonotypes. This material consisted of PBMCs from blood, taken about 5 days after vaccination. The receptors shown here come from a man between 50 and 59 years old who received an inactivated influenza vaccine. Donor details come from another sample of the same person, matched by shared clones.

This sequence joins TRBV27 and TRBJ1-2, with a possible D match to TRBD1 (5 bases). The germline CDR1 and CDR2 sequences are MNHEY and SMNVEV (reference sequence). The CDR3 totals 15 residues. Trimming removed 5 bases at V and 3 bases at J, with 16 bases between. CDR3 nucleotides: TGTGCCAGCAGTGCCCGACAGATGGGAGACTATGGCTACACCTTC. Translating gives CASSARQMGDYGYTF.

The chain combines TRBV5-1 with TRBJ2-3; D unresolved. Germline assignment: CDR1 SGHRS and CDR2 YFSETQ. V dropped 0 bases and J dropped 2 bases, with 13 bases sitting between them. The CDR3 loop spans 16 amino acids. The chain's CDR3 is CASSLGVTDLTDTQYF. CDR3 nucleotide sequence: TGCGCCAGCAGCTTGGGAGTGACGGACCTCACAGATACGCAGTATTTT.

This clonotype was counted once. The rearrangement links TRBV7-2 to TRBJ1-1; the match to TRBD1 covers 8 bases. CDR1 and CDR2 (germline): SGHTA, FQGNSA. The V gene end was trimmed by 5 bases and the J gene end by 0 bases; junction bases not matched to a gene: 5. The CDR3 is 15 residues long. CDR3 in amino acids: CASSGTGQVNTEAFF. CDR3 coding DNA: TGTGCCAGCAGCGGAACGGGACAGGTGAACACTGAAGCTTTCTTT.

This rearrangement joins TRBV5-1 to TRBJ1-6, with D unclear. The CDR3 is made up of 17 amino acids. Germline V gene data show CDR1 as SGHRS and CDR2 as YFSETQ. V was shortened by 4 bases and J by 1 base, with 15 bases between the two germline ends. CDR3 DNA: TGCGCCAGCAGCCCTCGAGCGGGCGCGTCCTATAATTCACCCCTCCACTTT. Its translation is CASSPRAGASYNSPLHF.